One and the same sample provided the 21 T cell receptor beta chains below, sequenced in a study of T cells in Graves' hyperthyroidism and ophthalmopathy (dated by TCRdb to the late 2010s). Library generation was performed with multiplex PCR. TCRdb shows the sequencer as Illumina HiSeq 2000. The TCR beta CDR3 regions were amplified from RNA transcripts. For the first round of RT-PCR on the TCR CDR3, the HTBI primer set was used together with the Qiagen OneStep RT-PCR kit. The public reads were reanalyzed by TCRdb: fastp trimming at Q25, MiXCR alignment, in-frame beta chains only. Rows are combined by CDR3 protein, so each entry shows the most common genes and DNA. The sample table contains approximately 610,000 distinct CDR3 sequences; only one count was recorded for about 15% of them. Together, the top ten hold around 4.5% of the sample. Sequencing was performed on blood. The receptors come from a middle-aged woman with Graves' ophthalmopathy.

This clonotype occurred a few times. V gene TRBV7-9 combines with J gene TRBJ2-5; 8 positions match TRBD1. The germline V gene encodes CDR1 SEHNR and CDR2 FQNEAQ (reference sequence). CDR3 length: 15 residues. V trimming: 5 bases; J trimming: 4 bases; junction bases outside the gene matches: 9. In nucleotides, the CDR3 is TGTGCCAGCAGCCGAGGACAGGGTGGTGGAGAGACCCAGTACTTC. Translating it yields CASSRGQGGGETQYF.

This clonotype showed up just a few times. V is TRBV7-9 and J is TRBJ2-7; D perhaps matches TRBD1 (5 bases). This CDR3 has 12 amino acids. Trimming took 4 bases from V and 11 from J, leaving 15 bases between them. Per the germline V gene, CDR1 is SEHNR and CDR2 is FQNEAQ (reference sequence). The CDR3 is CASSYGLLGEYF. In DNA form, the CDR3 reads TGTGCCAGCAGCTACGGGCTCCTAGGGGAGTACTTC.

This clonotype showed up many times. This rearrangement joins TRBV28 to TRBJ1-5; 8 bases align to TRBD1. The length of the CDR3 is 15 residues. V shed 1 base, J shed 10 bases, and the junction held 9 bases outside the gene matches. Germline V CDR1 and CDR2: MDHEN, SYDVKM. CDR3 coding DNA: TGTGCCAGCAGTTTATTCAGGACAGGGAGGATTCCCCAGCATTTT. Translating it yields CASSLFRTGRIPQHF.

This clonotype has just a few counts. The chain uses TRBV4-2 and TRBJ2-7; 10 nucleotides line up with TRBD2. The CDR3 has 15 residues. CDR1 LGHNA and CDR2 YNFKEQ come from the germline V gene. J lost 2 bases, V lost 3 bases, and 4 bases had no gene match. The CDR3 nucleotides are TGTGCCAGCAGCCAGCAGCGGGAGGGCCCCTACGAGCAGTACTTC. This sequence encodes CASSQQREGPYEQYF.

This clonotype was seen at least ten times. The CDR3: CASQWNDEQYF. In DNA form, the CDR3 reads TGTGCCAGCCAATGGAACGACGAGCAGTACTTC. The chain carries TRBV28 and TRBJ2-7; no clear D. Germline loops: CDR1 MDHEN, CDR2 SYDVKM. There are 11 residues in the CDR3. V gave up 8 bases and J gave up 5 bases, with 10 bases separating them.

This clonotype was detected ten times or more. The chain recombines TRBV11-3 with TRBJ1-1, with a tentative D call TRBD1 (6 bases). The CDR3 runs to 13 residues. Per germline, CDR1 SGHNT and CDR2 YENEEA. The ends were cut back, 6 bases at V and 3 bases at J, with 11 bases in the middle. The CDR3, as DNA: TGTGCCAGCAGGATGGCAGGGGACACTGAAGCTTTCTTT. Amino acid sequence: CASRMAGDTEAFF.

There are many counts of this clonotype. The chain is built from TRBV14 and TRBJ2-7; D call uncertain. The CDR3 runs to 13 residues. The V end lost 0 bases, the J end lost 3 bases, and 6 bases lay between the germline ends. Germline-derived CDR1 and CDR2 are SGHDN and FVKESK. The CDR3 loop reads CASSQESLYEQYF. In DNA, the CDR3 is TGTGCCAGCAGCCAAGAATCTCTCTACGAGCAGTACTTC.

This clonotype was found a few times. The chain joins TRBV20-1 to TRBJ2-2, with D possibly being TRBD2 (6 bases). V was clipped by 2 bases and J by 1 base, with 11 bases between them. This CDR3 has 15 residues. Germline CDR1 DFQATT, CDR2 SNEGSKA (reference sequence). The DNA for the CDR3 is TGCAGTGCTAGAATTCCGGGAGAGAACACCGGGGAGCTGTTTTTT. Translated: CSARIPGENTGELFF.

This clonotype was recorded at least ten times. The chain recombines TRBV28 with TRBJ2-7, with D possibly TRBD1 on 5 matching bases. CDR3 length: 15 amino acids. Per the germline V gene, CDR1 is MDHEN and CDR2 is SYDVKM. Trimming removed 6 bases at V and 0 bases at J, with 15 bases between. CDR3 sequence reads: CASSRSIGASYEQYF. Here the CDR3 DNA reads TGTGCCAGCAGCCGATCAATAGGGGCCTCCTACGAGCAGTACTTC.

This clonotype was recorded at least ten times. J is TRBJ2-5 and V is TRBV18, with D unclear. Trimming took 8 bases from V and 4 from J, leaving 8 bases between them. The CDR3 runs 11 residues. Germline assignment: CDR1 KGHSH and CDR2 LQKENI. CDR3 nucleotide sequence: TGTGCCAGCAGTCCGGGAGAGACCCAGTACTTC. As protein: CASSPGETQYF. The whole variable domain, filled in from reference TRBV18 and TRBJ2-5, reads NAGVMQNPRHLVRRRGQEARLRCSPMKGHSHVYWYRQLPEEGLKFMVYLQKENIIDESGMPKERFSAEFPKEGPSILRIQQVVRGDSAAYFCASSPGETQYFGPGTRLLVL.

This clonotype has only a few counts. The chain joins TRBV20-1 to TRBJ2-7; tentative D call: TRBD2 (6 bases). This CDR3 contains 15 residues. The ends were cut back, 1 base at V and 3 bases at J, with 16 bases in the middle. Germline values: CDR1 DFQATT, CDR2 SNEGSKA (reference sequence). The CDR3 is CSARAEGRIGYEQYF. CDR3 bases: TGCAGTGCTAGAGCCGAGGGGAGGATTGGCTACGAGCAGTACTTC.

This clonotype was seen ten or more times. This chain joins TRBV5-1 and TRBJ1-5, with D maybe TRBD1 (5 bases). The CDR3 is 16 residues long. V lost 4 bases to trimming and J lost 3 bases, with 17 bases between them. Germline CDR1 reads SGHRS; CDR2 reads YFSETQ. The CDR3: CASSEGTPGTNQPQHF. The CDR3 DNA follows: TGCGCCAGCAGCGAGGGGACCCCTGGGACCAATCAGCCCCAGCATTTT.

The genes are TRBV7-9 and TRBJ1-1; D is undetermined. Per the germline V gene, CDR1 is SEHNR and CDR2 is FQNEAQ (reference sequence). The CDR3 runs to 14 residues. V was clipped by 1 base and J by 6 bases, with 12 bases between them. The CDR3 nucleotides read TGTGCCAGCAGCTTAGGAGGCGGCGGGGCTGAAGCTTTCTTT. Its translation is CASSLGGGGAEAFF. Full variable domain (missing parts from reference TRBV7-9 and TRBJ1-1): DTGVSQNPRHKITKRGQNVTFRCDPISEHNRLYWYRQTLGQGPEFLTYFQNEAQLEKSRLLSDRFSAERPKGSFSTLEIQRTEQGDSAMYLCASSLGGGGAEAFFGQGTRLTVV.

V and J are TRBV4-2 and TRBJ2-5; a weak D match, TRBD2 (5 bases). The V end was cut by 1 base, the J end by 2 bases, with 8 bases between. The CDR3 sequence is 14 residues long. CDR1 and CDR2 (germline): LGHNA, YNFKEQ. The CDR3 loop is CASSQVSGQETQYF. The CDR3 DNA is TGTGCCAGCAGCCAAGTAAGCGGACAAGAGACCCAGTACTTC.

The chain employs TRBV6-5 and TRBJ1-1; D call uncertain. Germline V gene lookup returns CDR1 MNHEY and CDR2 SVGAGI. The CDR3 has 15 residues. The germline V and J ends were trimmed by 0 bases and 0 bases, with 8 bases remaining between them. This CDR3 is CASSYSNPLNTEAFF. The CDR3 DNA reads as TGTGCCAGCAGTTACTCGAACCCGTTGAACACTGAAGCTTTCTTT.

This clonotype is categorized as medium-sized (0.01 to 0.1%). The chain links TRBV12-3 or TRBV12-4 to TRBJ1-1; TRBD1 might be the D (6 bases). This CDR3 spans 14 amino acids. Trimming took off 2 bases at V and 1 base at J, with 8 bases between the two ends. The CDR3 DNA reads TGTGCCAGCAGTTTATTAGGGGGGAACACTGAAGCTTTCTTT. This codes for CASSLLGGNTEAFF.

This clonotype turned up a few times. The chain couples TRBV11-1 to TRBJ1-2; D is uncertain. The V end lost 0 bases, the J end lost 0 bases, and 20 bases lay between the germline ends. This CDR3 spans 19 amino acids. CDR1 is SGHAT and CDR2 is FQDESV in the germline V gene (reference sequence). The chain's CDR3 is CASSLALSPPDSPNYGYTF. CDR3 coding DNA: TGTGCCAGCAGCTTAGCACTTAGTCCCCCCGACTCGCCTAACTATGGCTACACCTTC.

The table lists this clonotype with a few counts. V and J are TRBV6-5 and TRBJ2-3; no clear D. Germline values: CDR1 MNHEY, CDR2 SVGAGI. The CDR3 sequence is 14 residues long. Trimming stripped 6 bases from V and 2 bases from J, with 12 bases between. The CDR3 coding sequence is TGTGCCAGCAGATACAACGGGTTCACAGATACGCAGTATTTT. Translated: CASRYNGFTDTQYF.

This clonotype appeared a few times. The rearrangement uses TRBV19 and TRBJ2-6; D may match TRBD1 or TRBD2 (6 bases each). Germline V gene sequence: CDR1 LNHDA, CDR2 SQIVND (reference sequence). The CDR3 has 18 amino acids. Trimming took off 6 bases at V and 4 bases at J, with 22 bases between the two ends. The CDR3 spells CASSQGGLGKPGANVLTF. The CDR3 DNA reads TGTGCCAGTAGCCAAGGGGGACTCGGAAAGCCCGGGGCCAACGTCCTGACTTTC.

The rearrangement joins TRBV10-2 to TRBJ2-7, with TRBD2 as a possible D gene (6 bases). The CDR3 spans 16 residues. CDR1 WSHSY and CDR2 SAAADI come from the germline V gene. Trimming cost V 2 bases and J 9 bases, with 23 bases left between them. The CDR3 DNA reads TGCGCCAGCAGTGAGGTCTCGGACCCGCGGGAATCGGGGCAGTACTTC. Translating gives CASSEVSDPRESGQYF.

This clonotype appeared a few times. The chain is built from TRBV28 and TRBJ2-5, with TRBD1 matching over 7 bases. Unmatched junction bases numbered 5, after V lost 3 bases and J lost 1 base. The CDR3 runs to 15 residues. The germline V gene has CDR1 MDHEN and CDR2 SYDVKM. DNA of the CDR3: TGTGCCAGCAGTTTCGACAGGGCGGGCCAAGAGACCCAGTACTTC. It yields the protein CASSFDRAGQETQYF.